One sample yielded the 19 T cell receptor beta chains listed below, sequenced in a study of radiotherapy plus CTLA-4 blockade in lung cancer. The repertoire was sequenced with immunoSEQ multiplex PCR; TCRdb's copy has only in-frame clones and lacks some. The sample shows 80,000 to 100,000 clones, roughly 88% of them seen only once. Material: peripheral blood, obtained from a patient treated with radiotherapy plus ipilimumab. Receptors originate from a human donor with non-small cell lung cancer that progressed on radiotherapy plus ipilimumab.

The CDR3 sequence is CATRGDLTHEQYF. Written as DNA, the CDR3 is TGTGCCACCCGAGGTGACCTTACCCACGAGCAGTACTTC. This chain uses TRBV10-3 with TRBJ2-7; D is uncertain. Germline-derived CDR1 and CDR2 are ENHRY and SYGVKD. The V end was cut by 10 bases, the J end by 5 bases, with 18 bases between. This CDR3 has 13 residues.

The chain joins TRBV27 to TRBJ1-4, with a weak D call TRBD1 (5 bases). The CDR3 has 16 amino acids. From germline, CDR1 is MNHEY and CDR2 SMNVEV (reference sequence). V shed 7 bases and J shed 0 bases, with 15 bases lying between them. As DNA, the CDR3 is TGTGCCAGCACCCACAGGACCCCGGCAACTAATGAAAAACTGTTTTTT. This translates into CASTHRTPATNEKLFF.

This chain uses TRBV11-3 with TRBJ2-1; tentatively, D is TRBD1 or TRBD2 (5 bases each). Germline V gene sequence: CDR1 SGHNT, CDR2 YENEEA. The CDR3 is 16 amino acids. Trimming removed 6 bases from V and 3 bases from J, with 18 bases in between. CDR3 coding DNA: TGTGCCAGCAGTCTGGGACCAATCTCAAGCTACAATGAGCAGTTCTTC. Its protein is CASSLGPISSYNEQFF.

The J gene is TRBJ2-7, the V gene TRBV30; D might be TRBD1 (5 bases). Trimming left V 1 base short and J 2 bases short, with 12 bases between. Germline lookup yields CDR1 GTSNPN and CDR2 SVGIG (reference sequence). The CDR3 runs to 14 residues. CDR3 DNA sequence: TGTGCCTGGAGTGATTTAAGGGGAACCTACGAGCAGTACTTC. Translated, it gives CAWSDLRGTYEQYF.

The gene calls are TRBV9 and TRBJ2-1; maybe TRBD2 (5 bases). Germline V lookup: CDR1 SGDLS, CDR2 YYNGEE. Trimming left V 4 bases short and J 10 bases short, with 9 bases between. The CDR3 has 11 residues. CDR3 residues: CASSPGSEQFF. The CDR3 DNA follows: TGTGCCAGCAGCCCGGGGTCGGAGCAGTTCTTC. Supplemented by reference TRBV9 and TRBJ2-1, the full variable domain reads DSGVTQTPKHLITATGQRVTLRCSPRSGDLSVYWYQQSLDQGLQFLIQYYNGEERAKGNILERFSAQQFPDLHSELNLSSLELGDSALYFCASSPGSEQFFGPGTRLTVL.

With regard to this clone: The same CDR3 is also encoded by other DNA sequences in this sample. The rearrangement links TRBV20-1 to TRBJ1-3; D not resolved. This CDR3 is built from 11 residues. Trimming left V 3 bases short and J 2 bases short, with 2 bases between. Germline CDR1 DFQATT, CDR2 SNEGSKA (reference sequence). In DNA form, the CDR3 reads TGCAGTGCTAGGACTGGAAACACCATATATTTT. It encodes CSARTGNTIYF.

This clone was observed a few times. This chain uses TRBV6-4 with TRBJ1-1; TRBD1 might be the D (5 bases). The V gene lost 7 bases and the J gene lost 8 bases, with 11 bases spanning the gap. From germline, CDR1 is MRHNA and CDR2 SNTAGT. The length of the CDR3 is 11 residues. This CDR3 is CASTRSGEAFF. Written as DNA, the CDR3 is TGTGCCAGCACTAGGTCAGGGGAAGCTTTCTTT.

The chain uses TRBV18 and TRBJ2-7; 7 positions agree with TRBD2. Germline CDR1 reads KGHSH; CDR2 reads LQKENI. J gave up 3 bases and V 6 bases, and 8 bases lay outside the gene matches. The CDR3 is 14 amino acids. CDR3 DNA: TGTGCCAGCTCCCACGGGAGGATTAACTACGAGCAGTACTTC. It codes for CASSHGRINYEQYF.

V and J are TRBV7-3 and TRBJ2-1; unclear D gene. The germline CDR1 and CDR2 sequences are SGHTA and FQGTGA. With 5 bases removed from V and 15 bases from J, the gap between germline ends came to 8 bases. The CDR3 extends over 9 amino acids. Written as DNA, the CDR3 is TGTGCCAGCAGCGACAACTTGTTCTTC. This codes for CASSDNLFF. Full variable domain (rest looked up from reference TRBV7-3 and TRBJ2-1): GAGVSQTPSNKVTEKGKYVELRCDPISGHTALYWYRQSLGQGPEFLIYFQGTGAADDSGLPNDRFFAVRPEGSVSTLKIQRTERGDSAVYLCASSDNLFFGPGTRLTVL.

This sequence joins TRBV7-2 and TRBJ1-3, with D possibly being TRBD1 (6 bases). The germline gives CDR1 SGHTA, CDR2 FQGNSA. The CDR3 covers 14 residues. V dropped 6 bases and J dropped 0 bases, with 9 bases sitting between them. The CDR3 is CASREGGSGNTIYF. Written as DNA, the CDR3 is TGTGCCAGCAGGGAGGGGGGCTCTGGAAACACCATATATTTT.

The chain combines TRBV10-2 with TRBJ2-3, with 16 bases identical to TRBD2. Per germline, CDR1 WSHSY and CDR2 SAAADI. The CDR3 is 17 residues long. V lost 5 bases to trimming and J lost 0 bases; unmatched junction nucleotides: 2. CDR3 DNA: TGCGCCAGCAGTCCGGGACTAGCGGGAGGGAGCACAGATACGCAGTATTTT. Amino acids: CASSPGLAGGSTDTQYF.

The chain is built from TRBV10-1 and TRBJ2-1; 7 bases match TRBD2. The germline V gene encodes CDR1 WNHNN and CDR2 SYGVQD (reference sequence). The CDR3 spans 16 residues. The V and J ends lost 0 bases and 5 bases, in that order; junction bases with no gene match: 7. The CDR3 DNA reads TGCGCCAGCAGTGAGTCGTCTGGGAGGGGCCACAATGAGCAGTTCTTC. The encoded protein is CASSESSGRGHNEQFF.

The chain links TRBV6-1 to TRBJ2-1; 7 nucleotides agree with TRBD2. Germline CDR1 MNHNS, CDR2 SASEGT. This CDR3 contains 15 residues. V trimming: 6 bases; J trimming: 0 bases; junction bases outside the gene matches: 5. For the CDR3, the DNA is TGTGCCAGCAGACTAGCGCCTAGCTCCTACAATGAGCAGTTCTTC. This encodes CASRLAPSSYNEQFF.

The chain recombines TRBV2 with TRBJ1-2; D is unresolved. The ends were cut back, 9 bases at V and 7 bases at J, with 9 bases in the middle. This CDR3 is built from 10 residues. Germline V gene data show CDR1 as SNHLY and CDR2 as FYNNEI. The CDR3 sequence is CARGHGGYTF. The CDR3 DNA follows: TGTGCCAGGGGTCACGGTGGCTACACCTTC.

The rearrangement joins TRBV5-8 to TRBJ1-4, with D possibly matching TRBD1 (6 bases). There are 16 residues in the CDR3. V lost 0 bases and J 0 bases, leaving 9 bases between the germline ends. Germline V gene data show CDR1 as SGHTS and CDR2 as YDEGEE. DNA of the CDR3: TGTGCCAGCAGCTTGGGGCAGGGGACAACTAATGAAAAACTGTTTTTT. This sequence encodes CASSLGQGTTNEKLFF.

The V and J genes are TRBV11-2 and TRBJ1-2, with no clear D. The V gene lost 4 bases and the J gene lost 8 bases, with 29 bases spanning the gap. This CDR3 is 18 amino acids long. CDR1 is SGHAT, CDR2 FQNNGV, per germline. The CDR3 loop is CASSSLGEGDTLKAGYTF. The CDR3 DNA reads as TGTGCCAGCAGCTCCTTAGGTGAGGGTGACACGCTTAAGGCGGGCTACACCTTC. Full variable domain (remainder filled in from reference TRBV11-2 and TRBJ1-2): EAGVAQSPRYKIIEKRQSVAFWCNPISGHATLYWYQQILGQGPKLLIQFQNNGVVDDSQLPKDRFSAERLKGVDSTLKIQPAKLEDSAVYLCASSSLGEGDTLKAGYTFGSGTRLTVV.

J is TRBJ2-2 and V is TRBV7-9, with D hard to call. Deletions cut 7 bases from V and 0 bases from J, with 21 bases between. The CDR3 covers 18 residues. Germline CDR1 is SEHNR and CDR2 is FQNEAQ (reference sequence). The CDR3 sequence: CASKGGLERSTNTGELFF. The CDR3 DNA sequence: TGTGCCAGCAAAGGTGGGCTAGAGCGTTCCACGAACACCGGGGAGCTGTTTTTT.

The chain has TRBV5-1 and TRBJ1-1; D remains ambiguous. This CDR3 contains 14 residues. The germline V and J ends were trimmed by 2 bases and 4 bases, with 12 bases remaining between them. In germline, CDR1 is SGHRS, CDR2 YFSETQ. The CDR3 is CASSLQGSSTEAFF. CDR3 sequence (DNA): TGCGCCAGCAGCTTACAAGGGTCGAGCACTGAAGCTTTCTTT.

The chain uses TRBV29-1 and TRBJ2-3; a weak D match, TRBD2 (7 bases). Looked up from germline, CDR1 is SQVTM and CDR2 is ANQGSEA. The CDR3 has 13 amino acids. Trimming took off 5 bases at V and 1 base at J, with 10 bases between the two ends. Written as DNA, the CDR3 is TGCAGCGTTTGGGGGGGGCGCACAGATACGCAGTATTTT. Its translation: CSVWGGRTDTQYF.